This is a list of T cell receptor beta chains from one sample in a study of OX40 agonist ivuxolimab in advanced cancers. Sequenced by immunoSEQ multiplex PCR; TCRdb stores in-frame clones only, minus some. The repertoire has over 55,000 clones, around 84% of them found once; the top ten carry less than 2.5%. Here the sequenced sample was CD4+ or CD8+ T cells sorted from blood, taken in a trial of the OX40 agonist ivuxolimab. Source of these receptors: an adult with an advanced solid tumor such as melanoma, head and neck, liver or kidney cancer. Both conserved end residues are part of each CDR3. D genes are given only for firm matches. The size of a clone is reported for some rows only, either as once, few or many, or as a class for expanded clones.

cdr3_nt cdr3_aa v_call d_call clone_size j_call
TGTGCCAGCAGCCCACCGGGACAGCCCAACTATGGCTACACCTTC CASSPPGQPNYGYTF TRBV14 TRBD1 NA TRBJ1-2
TGTGCCAGCTCACCACTGGGGGCGAGCACTGAAGCTTTCTTT CASSPLGASTEAFF TRBV18 NA once TRBJ1-1
TGTGCCAGCAGCACGGGGAGTAGCAATCAGCCCCAGCATTTT CASSTGSSNQPQHF TRBV7-2 NA NA TRBJ1-5
TGCGCCAGCAGCTCGCCCGGGACAGGGACGGGGGAGCAGTACTTC CASSSPGTGTGEQYF TRBV5-1 TRBD1 NA TRBJ2-7
TGTGCCAGCAGCTTACGGGGAATATTGGACTATGGCTACACCTTC CASSLRGILDYGYTF TRBV5-8 NA few TRBJ1-2
TGTGCTAGTGGTTTGAATTCAGATACGCAGTATTTT CASGLNSDTQYF TRBV12-5 NA NA TRBJ2-3
TGTGCCTGGAGTTTCCGGCTGGGACAGGGGTCCTATGGCTACACCTTC CAWSFRLGQGSYGYTF TRBV30 TRBD1 NA TRBJ1-2
TGTGCCAGCAGCTTAGGACAGTCGAACACTGAAGCTTTCTTT CASSLGQSNTEAFF TRBV7-9 NA NA TRBJ1-1
TGTGCCTGGAGTGCTCGTGGAAACACTGAAGCTTTCTTT CAWSARGNTEAFF TRBV30 NA NA TRBJ1-1
TGCAGCGTTGGGGGTAGCGGTAGCACAGATACGCAGTATTTT CSVGGSGSTDTQYF TRBV29-1 NA NA TRBJ2-3
TGTGCCAGCAGCGTAGTGGAGGCTAGCGGGAAGAGAAATGAGCAGTTCTTC CASSVVEASGKRNEQFF TRBV9 TRBD2 NA TRBJ2-1
TGCGCCAGCAGCCATCCGGGACAGGGGAACACTGAAGCTTTCTTT CASSHPGQGNTEAFF TRBV4-3 TRBD1 NA TRBJ1-1
TGTGCCAGCAGCTTTCGTCTCGTCATGAACACTGAAGCTTTCTTT CASSFRLVMNTEAFF TRBV5-5 NA NA TRBJ1-1
TGTGCCAGCTCATTGGACACTGAAGCTTTCTTT CASSLDTEAFF TRBV18 NA NA TRBJ1-1
TGTGCCAGCAGCCATAGACAGGGGATCGGAAACACCATATATTTT CASSHRQGIGNTIYF TRBV14 TRBD1 once TRBJ1-3
TGTGCCAGCAGTGTCGGGACAGTCTATGGCTACACCTTC CASSVGTVYGYTF TRBV6-1 TRBD1 NA TRBJ1-2
TGTGCCATCAGCCCCGGGACAGGGGGGGTCATGAACACTGAAGCTTTCTTT CAISPGTGGVMNTEAFF TRBV10-3 TRBD1 once TRBJ1-1
TGTGCCAGCAGCTTAACAGGTGATAAGAACACTGAAGCTTTCTTT CASSLTGDKNTEAFF TRBV7-2 NA NA TRBJ1-1
TGCGCCAGCACGTCACTGGGACAAGAGACCCAGTACTTC CASTSLGQETQYF TRBV5-1 NA NA TRBJ2-5
TGCAGCGTTATAAGAGGGAACACTGAAGCTTTCTTT CSVIRGNTEAFF TRBV29-1 NA NA TRBJ1-1
TGTGCCAGCAGACACACCCGGGACTACCAAGAGACCCAGTACTTC CASRHTRDYQETQYF TRBV25-1 NA NA TRBJ2-5
TGTGCCAGCAGCTTTAGCGGGAGGGAGTACAATGAGCAGTTCTTC CASSFSGREYNEQFF TRBV7-3 TRBD2 NA TRBJ2-1